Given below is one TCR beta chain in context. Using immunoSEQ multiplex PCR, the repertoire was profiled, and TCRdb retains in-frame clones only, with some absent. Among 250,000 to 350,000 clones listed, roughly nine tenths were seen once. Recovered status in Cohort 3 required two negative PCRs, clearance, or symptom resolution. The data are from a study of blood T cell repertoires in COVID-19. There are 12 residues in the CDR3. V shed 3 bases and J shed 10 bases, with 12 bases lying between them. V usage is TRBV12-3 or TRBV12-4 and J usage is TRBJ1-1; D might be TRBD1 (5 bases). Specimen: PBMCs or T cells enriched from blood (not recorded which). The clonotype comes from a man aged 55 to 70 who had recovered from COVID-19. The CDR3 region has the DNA TGTGCCAGCAGTTTTAGTCAGGGTCCAGCTTTCTTT. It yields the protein CASSFSQGPAFF.